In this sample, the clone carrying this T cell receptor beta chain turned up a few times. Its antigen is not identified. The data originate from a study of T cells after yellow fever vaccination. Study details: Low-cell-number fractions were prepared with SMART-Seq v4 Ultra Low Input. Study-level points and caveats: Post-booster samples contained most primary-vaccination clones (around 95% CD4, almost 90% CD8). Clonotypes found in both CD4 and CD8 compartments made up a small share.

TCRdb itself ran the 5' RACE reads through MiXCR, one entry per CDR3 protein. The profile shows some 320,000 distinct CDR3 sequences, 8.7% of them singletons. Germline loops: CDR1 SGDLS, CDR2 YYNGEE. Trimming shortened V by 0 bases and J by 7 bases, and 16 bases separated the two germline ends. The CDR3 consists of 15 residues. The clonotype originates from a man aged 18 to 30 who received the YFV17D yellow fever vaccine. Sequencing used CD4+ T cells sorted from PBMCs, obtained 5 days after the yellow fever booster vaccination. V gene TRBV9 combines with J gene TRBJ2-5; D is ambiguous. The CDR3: CASSVGSANVGTQYF. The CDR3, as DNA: TGTGCCAGCAGCGTAGGCAGCGCTAACGTGGGGACCCAGTACTTC.